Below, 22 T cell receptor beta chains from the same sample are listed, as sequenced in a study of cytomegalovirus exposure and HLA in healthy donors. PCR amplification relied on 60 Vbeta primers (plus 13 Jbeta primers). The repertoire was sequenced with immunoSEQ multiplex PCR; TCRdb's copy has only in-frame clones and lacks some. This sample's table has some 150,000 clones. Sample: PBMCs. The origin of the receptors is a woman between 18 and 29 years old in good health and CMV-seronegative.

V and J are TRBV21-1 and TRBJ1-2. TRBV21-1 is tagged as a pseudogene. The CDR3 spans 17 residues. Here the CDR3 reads CASSKARARVKRDGYTF. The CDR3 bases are TGTGCCAGCAGCAAAGCCAGGGCTCGGGTGAAGCGGGATGGCTACACCTTC.

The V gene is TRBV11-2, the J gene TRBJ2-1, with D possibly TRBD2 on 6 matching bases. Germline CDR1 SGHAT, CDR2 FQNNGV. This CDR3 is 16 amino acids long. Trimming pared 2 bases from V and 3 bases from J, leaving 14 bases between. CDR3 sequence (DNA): TGTGCCAGCAGCTTAAGGGGTAGCGGTAACTACAATGAGCAGTTCTTC. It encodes CASSLRGSGNYNEQFF. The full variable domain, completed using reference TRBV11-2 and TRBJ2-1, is EAGVAQSPRYKIIEKRQSVAFWCNPISGHATLYWYQQILGQGPKLLIQFQNNGVVDDSQLPKDRFSAERLKGVDSTLKIQPAKLEDSAVYLCASSLRGSGNYNEQFFGPGTRLTVL.

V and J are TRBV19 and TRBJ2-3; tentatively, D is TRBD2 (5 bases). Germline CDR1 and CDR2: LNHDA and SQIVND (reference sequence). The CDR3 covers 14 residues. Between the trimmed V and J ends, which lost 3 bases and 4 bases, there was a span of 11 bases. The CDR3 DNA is TGTGCCAGTAGTATTGGGAGCCAGCCAGATACGCAGTATTTT. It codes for CASSIGSQPDTQYF. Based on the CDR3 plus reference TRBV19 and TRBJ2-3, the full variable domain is DGGITQSPKYLFRKEGQNVTLSCEQNLNHDAMYWYRQDPGQGLRLIYYSQIVNDFQKGDIAEGYSVSREKKESFPLTVTSAQKNPTAFYLCASSIGSQPDTQYFGPGTRLTVL.

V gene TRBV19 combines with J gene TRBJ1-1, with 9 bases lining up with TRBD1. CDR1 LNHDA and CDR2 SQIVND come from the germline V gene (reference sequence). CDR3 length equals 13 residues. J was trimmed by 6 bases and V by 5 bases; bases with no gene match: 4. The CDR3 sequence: CASSLQGAAEAFF. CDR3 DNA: TGTGCCAGTAGTTTACAGGGGGCTGCTGAAGCTTTCTTT.

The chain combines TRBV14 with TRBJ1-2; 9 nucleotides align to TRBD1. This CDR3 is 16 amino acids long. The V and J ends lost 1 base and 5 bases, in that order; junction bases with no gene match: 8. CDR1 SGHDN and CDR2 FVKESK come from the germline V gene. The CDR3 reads CASSQVSGQGRYGYTF. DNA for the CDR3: TGTGCCAGCAGCCAAGTCTCCGGACAGGGGAGGTATGGCTACACCTTC.

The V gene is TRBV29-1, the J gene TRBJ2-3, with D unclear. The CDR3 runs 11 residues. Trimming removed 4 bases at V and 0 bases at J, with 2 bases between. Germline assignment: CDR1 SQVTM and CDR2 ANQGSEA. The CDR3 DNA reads TGCAGCGTTGCTAGCACAGATACGCAGTATTTT. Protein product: CSVASTDTQYF.

The CDR3 loop is CAISDPAGAPNEQFF. CDR3 nucleotide sequence: TGTGCCATCAGTGACCCAGCGGGAGCCCCCAATGAGCAGTTCTTC. The gene calls are TRBV10-3 and TRBJ2-1; the match to TRBD2 covers 8 bases. Trimming took 3 bases from V and 6 from J; bases not matched to a gene: 7. The germline CDR1 and CDR2 sequences are ENHRY and SYGVKD. The CDR3 runs 15 residues.

This CDR3 is CASSLPVAGGYGYTF. CDR3 in DNA: TGTGCCAGCAGTCTCCCCGTCGCCGGGGGCTATGGCTACACCTTC. This chain uses TRBV7-9 with TRBJ1-2, with D maybe TRBD1 (5 bases). With 6 bases removed from V and 4 bases from J, the gap between germline ends came to 18 bases. Germline-derived CDR1 and CDR2 are SEHNR and FQNEAQ (reference sequence). The CDR3 runs 15 residues. The full variable domain, rest sourced from reference TRBV7-9 and TRBJ1-2, is DTGVSQNPRHKITKRGQNVTFRCDPISEHNRLYWYRQTLGQGPEFLTYFQNEAQLEKSRLLSDRFSAERPKGSFSTLEIQRTEQGDSAMYLCASSLPVAGGYGYTFGSGTRLTVV.

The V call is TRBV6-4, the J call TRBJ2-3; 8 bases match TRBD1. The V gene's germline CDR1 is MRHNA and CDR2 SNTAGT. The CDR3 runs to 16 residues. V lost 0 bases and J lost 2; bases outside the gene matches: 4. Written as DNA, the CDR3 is TGTGCCAGCAGTGACTCGGGGGACAGGCCCACAGATACGCAGTATTTT. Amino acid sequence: CASSDSGDRPTDTQYF.

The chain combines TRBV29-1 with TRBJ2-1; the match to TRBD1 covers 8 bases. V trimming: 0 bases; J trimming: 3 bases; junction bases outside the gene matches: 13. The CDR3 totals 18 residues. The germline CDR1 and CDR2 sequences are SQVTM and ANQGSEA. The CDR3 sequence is CSVEEGGQGYYIYNEQFF. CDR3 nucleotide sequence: TGCAGCGTTGAAGAGGGCGGACAGGGTTACTATATCTACAATGAGCAGTTCTTC.

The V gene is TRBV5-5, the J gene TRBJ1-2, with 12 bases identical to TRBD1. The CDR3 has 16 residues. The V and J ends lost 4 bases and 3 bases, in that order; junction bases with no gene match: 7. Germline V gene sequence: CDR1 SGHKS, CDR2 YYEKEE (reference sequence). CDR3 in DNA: TGTGCCAGCAGCGAGGGACAGGGGGCTTCTTACTATGGCTACACCTTC. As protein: CASSEGQGASYYGYTF. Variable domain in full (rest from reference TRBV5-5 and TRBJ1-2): DAGVTQSPTHLIKTRGQQVTLRCSPISGHKSVSWYQQVLGQGPQFIFQYYEKEERGRGNFPDRFSARQFPNYSSELNVNALLLGDSALYLCASSEGQGASYYGYTFGSGTRLTVV.

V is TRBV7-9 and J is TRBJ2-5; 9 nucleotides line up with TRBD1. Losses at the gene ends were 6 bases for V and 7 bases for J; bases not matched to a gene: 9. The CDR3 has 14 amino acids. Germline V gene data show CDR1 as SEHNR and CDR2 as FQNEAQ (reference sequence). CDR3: CASSWDRARGTQYF. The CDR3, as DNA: TGTGCCAGCAGTTGGGACAGGGCCCGGGGGACCCAGTACTTC.

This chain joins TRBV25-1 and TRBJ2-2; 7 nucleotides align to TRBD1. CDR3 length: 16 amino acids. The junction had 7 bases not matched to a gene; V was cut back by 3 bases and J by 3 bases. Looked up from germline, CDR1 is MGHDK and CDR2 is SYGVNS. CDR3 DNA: TGTGCCAGCAGTGACCTCATTGGGACAGACACCGGGGAGCTGTTTTTT. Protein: CASSDLIGTDTGELFF.

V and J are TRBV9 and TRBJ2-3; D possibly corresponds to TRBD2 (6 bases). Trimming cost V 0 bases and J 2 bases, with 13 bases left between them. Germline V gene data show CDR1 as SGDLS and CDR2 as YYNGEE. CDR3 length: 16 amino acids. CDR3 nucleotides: TGTGCCAGCAGCGTAGGGTCCTGGGGACTCACAGATACGCAGTATTTT. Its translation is CASSVGSWGLTDTQYF.

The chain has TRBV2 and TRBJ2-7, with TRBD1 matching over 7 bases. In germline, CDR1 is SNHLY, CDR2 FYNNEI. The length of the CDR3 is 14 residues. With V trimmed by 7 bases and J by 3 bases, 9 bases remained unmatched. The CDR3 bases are TGTGCCAGCAAGACAGGGACAGCTAACTACGAGCAGTACTTC. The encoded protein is CASKTGTANYEQYF.

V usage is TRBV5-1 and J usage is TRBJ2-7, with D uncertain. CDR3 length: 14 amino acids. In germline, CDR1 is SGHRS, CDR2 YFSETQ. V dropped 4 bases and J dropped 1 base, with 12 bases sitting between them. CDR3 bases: TGCGCCAGCAGCGCAGCTCTCGGGTCCTACGAGCAGTACTTC. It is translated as CASSAALGSYEQYF.

This CDR3 reads CATQDNSNQPQHF. In nucleotides, the CDR3 is TGTGCCACCCAGGACAATAGCAATCAGCCCCAGCATTTT. J is TRBJ1-5 and V is TRBV10-3, with D tentatively TRBD1 (5 bases). Per germline, CDR1 ENHRY and CDR2 SYGVKD. This CDR3 is built from 13 residues. The V end lost 10 bases, the J end lost 0 bases, and 10 bases lay between the germline ends.

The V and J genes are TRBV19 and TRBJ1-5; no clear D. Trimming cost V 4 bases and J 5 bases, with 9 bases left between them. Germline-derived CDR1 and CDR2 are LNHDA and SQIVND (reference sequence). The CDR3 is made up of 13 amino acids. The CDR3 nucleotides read TGTGCCAGTAGTACACAGACCCATCAGCCCCAGCATTTT. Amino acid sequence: CASSTQTHQPQHF. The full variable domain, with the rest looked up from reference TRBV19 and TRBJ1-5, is DGGITQSPKYLFRKEGQNVTLSCEQNLNHDAMYWYRQDPGQGLRLIYYSQIVNDFQKGDIAEGYSVSREKKESFPLTVTSAQKNPTAFYLCASSTQTHQPQHFGDGTRLSIL.

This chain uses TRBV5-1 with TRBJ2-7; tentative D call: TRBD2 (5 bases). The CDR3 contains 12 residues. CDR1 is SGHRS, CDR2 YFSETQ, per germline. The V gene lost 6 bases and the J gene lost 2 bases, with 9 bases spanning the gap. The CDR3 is CASMGATYEQYF. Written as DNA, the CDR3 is TGCGCCAGCATGGGAGCCACCTACGAGCAGTACTTC.

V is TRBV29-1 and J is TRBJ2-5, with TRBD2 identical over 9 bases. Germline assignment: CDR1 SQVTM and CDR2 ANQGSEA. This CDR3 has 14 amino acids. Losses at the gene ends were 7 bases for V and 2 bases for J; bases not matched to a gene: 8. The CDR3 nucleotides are TGCAGCGCCAGACTAGCGGACCATCAAGAGACCCAGTACTTC. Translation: CSARLADHQETQYF.

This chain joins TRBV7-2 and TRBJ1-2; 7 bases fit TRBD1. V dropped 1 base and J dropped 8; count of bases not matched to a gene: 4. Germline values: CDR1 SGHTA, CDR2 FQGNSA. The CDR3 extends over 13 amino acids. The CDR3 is CASSLEGAGGYTF. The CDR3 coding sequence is TGTGCCAGCAGCTTAGAGGGGGCGGGGGGCTACACCTTC.

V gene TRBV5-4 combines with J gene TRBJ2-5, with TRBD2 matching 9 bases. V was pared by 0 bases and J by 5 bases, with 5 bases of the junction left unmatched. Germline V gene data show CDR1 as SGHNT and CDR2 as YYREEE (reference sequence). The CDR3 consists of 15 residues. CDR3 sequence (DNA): TGTGCCAGCAGCTTGGACCTAGCGGGATCTGAGACCCAGTACTTC. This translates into CASSLDLAGSETQYF.